This is a list of T cell receptor beta chains from one sample in a study of blood T cell repertoires in COVID-19. The repertoire was sequenced with immunoSEQ multiplex PCR; TCRdb's copy has only in-frame clones and lacks some. The repertoire consists of 170,000 or so clones, with around 87% occurring once and the leading ten covering about 6.6%. Input material: PBMCs or T cells enriched from blood (not recorded which). Receptors originate from a woman between 50 and 59 years old who had recovered from COVID-19. Both conserved end residues are part of each CDR3. D genes are given only for firm matches. The listing skips clone size in some rows; elsewhere it reads once, few, many or a size class.

j_call clone_size d_call cdr3_length v_call cdr3_aa cdr3_nt
TRBJ1-6 once - 13 TRBV12-3/TRBV12-4 CASSLKGESPLHF TGTGCCAGCAGTTTGAAAGGGGAATCACCCCTCCACTTT
TRBJ1-1 - - 12 TRBV23-1 CASSHRRTEAFF TGCGCCAGCAGTCATAGGCGGACTGAAGCTTTCTTT
TRBJ2-1 - - 16 TRBV4-1 CASSQEGGIIYNEQFF TGCGCCAGCAGCCAAGAAGGAGGGATCATCTACAATGAGCAGTTCTTC
TRBJ2-2 - - 16 TRBV7-2 CASSSLGQANTGELFF TGTGCCAGCAGCTCCCTGGGACAAGCGAACACCGGGGAGCTGTTTTTT
TRBJ2-1 once TRBD2 17 TRBV4-2 CASSQDLQRGGHNEQFF TGTGCCAGCAGCCAAGATCTCCAGCGGGGGGGCCATAATGAGCAGTTCTTC
TRBJ1-6 - TRBD1 15 TRBV19 CASSFGQGANSPLHF TGTGCCAGCTCATTTGGACAGGGGGCCAATTCACCCCTCCACTTT
TRBJ1-4 - - 14 TRBV19 CASSIGQLNEKLFF TGTGCCAGTAGTATCGGACAGCTGAATGAAAAACTGTTTTTT
TRBJ2-1 - - 16 TRBV5-1 CASSRSGISSYNEQFF TGCGCCAGCAGTAGGTCGGGGATAAGCTCCTACAATGAGCAGTTCTTC
TRBJ2-1 - TRBD2 14 TRBV9 CASTGLAGLNEQFF TGTGCCAGCACCGGACTAGCGGGGTTAAATGAGCAGTTCTTC
TRBJ1-3 - TRBD1 13 TRBV9 CASSAGQGYTIYF TGTGCCAGCAGCGCTGGACAGGGTTACACCATATATTTT
TRBJ2-1 - TRBD1 16 TRBV9 CASSPSRRDREDEQFF TGTGCCAGCAGCCCCTCTCGTAGGGACAGGGAGGATGAGCAGTTCTTC
TRBJ2-2 - TRBD1 16 TRBV9 CASSGSDRAGTGELFF TGTGCCAGCAGCGGATCGGACAGGGCTGGGACCGGGGAGCTGTTTTTT
TRBJ2-5 few - 13 TRBV19 CASSKWGGETQYF TGTGCCAGTAGTAAGTGGGGCGGAGAGACCCAGTACTTC
TRBJ1-6 - - 16 TRBV7-2 CASSSTGSSYNSPLHF TGTGCCAGCAGCTCCACAGGGAGCTCCTATAATTCACCCCTCCACTTT
TRBJ2-1 - - 13 TRBV14 CASSQEIRTHQFF TGTGCCAGCAGCCAAGAAATAAGGACTCATCAGTTCTTC
TRBJ2-5 - TRBD2 17 TRBV9 CASSVGKAGGPQETQYF TGTGCCAGCAGCGTAGGAAAAGCGGGGGGCCCCCAAGAGACCCAGTACTTC
TRBJ2-2 - - 15 TRBV11-3 CASSLTQGDTGELFF TGTGCCAGCAGCTTAACCCAGGGCGACACCGGGGAGCTGTTTTTT
TRBJ2-7 - - 13 TRBV6-5 CASIRGRSYEQYF TGTGCCAGCATTCGGGGGAGATCCTACGAGCAGTACTTC
TRBJ1-1 few - 12 TRBV14 CASSQVNSKAFF TGTGCCAGCAGCCAAGTTAACAGTAAAGCTTTCTTT
TRBJ1-1 - - 17 TRBV18 CASSPRSQGSFNTEAFF TGTGCCAGCTCACCACGATCTCAGGGGTCCTTCAACACTGAAGCTTTCTTT
TRBJ2-5 - - 12 TRBV7-9 CASSLVEETQYF TGTGCCAGCAGCTTAGTCGAAGAGACCCAGTACTTC
TRBJ2-7 - TRBD2 14 TRBV9 CASSVGAGGYEQYF TGTGCCAGCAGCGTAGGAGCGGGGGGCTACGAGCAGTACTTC
TRBJ1-6 - - 12 TRBV27 CASSLVDSPLHF TGTGCCAGCAGTTTAGTCGATTCACCCCTCCACTTT
TRBJ2-7 - TRBD1 13 TRBV27 CASSTDRAREQYF TGTGCCAGCAGTACGGACAGGGCAAGGGAGCAGTACTTC
TRBJ1-2 - - 14 TRBV2 CASLKDSDVSGYTF TGTGCCAGCCTAAAAGACAGTGACGTCTCTGGCTACACCTTC
TRBJ1-2 - - 14 TRBV28 CASSLSPGQISYTF TGTGCCAGCAGTTTATCGCCAGGGCAAATAAGCTACACCTTC
TRBJ2-1 once TRBD2 13 TRBV28 CASSLRGANEQFF TGTGCCAGCAGTTTGCGGGGGGCCAATGAGCAGTTCTTC
TRBJ2-7 - TRBD2 14 TRBV7-2 CASSHGLATYEQYF TGTGCCAGCAGCCACGGACTAGCGACCTACGAGCAGTACTTC
TRBJ2-2 - TRBD2 15 TRBV5-1 CASILLAGGTGELFF TGCGCCAGCATCCTACTAGCGGGGGGAACCGGGGAGCTGTTTTTT
TRBJ2-6 - TRBD1 15 TRBV29-1 CSVEGQSSGANVLTF TGCAGCGTTGAGGGACAGAGCTCTGGGGCCAACGTCCTGACTTTC
TRBJ2-5 - - 14 TRBV18 CASSPATVQETQYF TGTGCCAGCTCACCAGCGACAGTCCAAGAGACCCAGTACTTC
TRBJ1-4 - - 17 TRBV4-1 CASSHNGRGGPNEKLFF TGCGCCAGCAGCCACAACGGTAGAGGGGGTCCTAATGAAAAACTGTTTTTT
TRBJ2-7 - - 12 TRBV19 CAPHSAGNEQYF TGTGCACCACACTCAGCCGGGAATGAGCAGTACTTC
TRBJ1-2 - - 12 TRBV30 CAWSKTNYGYTF TGTGCCTGGAGTAAAACAAACTATGGCTACACCTTC
TRBJ1-1 - TRBD1 16 TRBV7-2 CASSLEVRGQGTEAFF TGTGCCAGCAGCTTAGAGGTGCGGGGACAGGGCACTGAAGCTTTCTTT
TRBJ2-3 - - 18 TRBV21-1 CASSKDEGTLEVADTQYF TGTGCCAGCAGCAAAGACGAGGGGACTCTGGAAGTCGCAGATACGCAGTATTTT
TRBJ2-2 - TRBD1 18 TRBV14 CASSRIGQGDSNTGELFF TGTGCCAGCAGCCGAATCGGACAGGGGGATTCGAACACCGGGGAGCTGTTTTTT
TRBJ2-4 - - 14 TRBV7-2 CASSLKGEINIQYF TGTGCCAGCAGCTTAAAGGGGGAGATAAACATTCAGTACTTC
TRBJ1-3 - - 18 TRBV7-2 CASSSKDPYRASGNTIYF TGTGCCAGCAGCTCTAAAGACCCCTACAGGGCCTCTGGAAACACCATATATTTT
TRBJ1-1 - TRBD1 13 TRBV19 CASGTAMNTEAFF TGTGCCAGTGGGACAGCCATGAACACTGAAGCTTTCTTT
TRBJ1-2 - TRBD1 13 TRBV14 CASSPGQSYGYTF TGTGCCAGCAGCCCGGGACAGTCGTATGGCTACACCTTC
TRBJ1-1 - - 13 TRBV18 CASSLRGNTEAFF TGTGCCAGCTCTTTAAGGGGGAACACTGAAGCTTTCTTT
TRBJ2-1 few TRBD2 16 TRBV4-3 CASSQRLAGDHNEQFF TGCGCCAGCAGCCAAAGACTAGCGGGGGACCACAATGAGCAGTTCTTC
TRBJ1-6 - - 17 TRBV11-2 CASSPLVGRGNNSPLHF TGTGCCAGCAGCCCGCTAGTGGGGCGGGGGAATAATTCACCCCTCCACTTT
TRBJ1-1 - TRBD1 14 TRBV7-2 CASSPSRGHTEAFF TGTGCCAGCAGCCCAAGCAGGGGGCACACTGAAGCTTTCTTT
TRBJ2-2 - TRBD1 16 TRBV18 CASSPHPGQGTGELFF TGTGCCAGCTCACCCCATCCGGGACAGGGTACCGGGGAGCTGTTTTTT
TRBJ2-7 few TRBD2 15 TRBV7-2 CASSPQTSGTYEQYF TGTGCCAGCAGCCCACAGACTAGCGGTACCTACGAGCAGTACTTC
TRBJ1-1 - TRBD1 16 TRBV5-1 CASGIRGDRGGTEAFF TGCGCCAGCGGCATAAGGGGGGACAGGGGAGGCACTGAAGCTTTCTTT
TRBJ2-3 - - 17 TRBV4-2 CASSQDLAPAGADTQYF TGTGCCAGCAGCCAAGATCTCGCCCCCGCCGGGGCAGATACGCAGTATTTT
TRBJ2-3 - - 14 TRBV6-2/TRBV6-3 CASSYSGAADTQYF TGTGCCAGCAGTTACTCTGGGGCGGCAGATACGCAGTATTTT